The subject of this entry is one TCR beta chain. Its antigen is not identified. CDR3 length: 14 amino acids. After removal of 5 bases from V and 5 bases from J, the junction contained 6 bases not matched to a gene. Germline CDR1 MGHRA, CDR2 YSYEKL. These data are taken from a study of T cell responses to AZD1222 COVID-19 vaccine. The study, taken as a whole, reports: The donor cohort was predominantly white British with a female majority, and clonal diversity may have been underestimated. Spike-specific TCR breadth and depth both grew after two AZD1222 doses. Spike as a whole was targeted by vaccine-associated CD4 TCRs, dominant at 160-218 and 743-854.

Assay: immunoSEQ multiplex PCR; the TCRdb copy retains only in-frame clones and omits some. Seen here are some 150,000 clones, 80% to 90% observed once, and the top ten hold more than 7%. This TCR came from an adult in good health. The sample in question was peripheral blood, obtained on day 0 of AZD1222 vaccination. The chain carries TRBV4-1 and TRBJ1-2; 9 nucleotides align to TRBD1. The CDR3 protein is CASSDLQGAYGYTF. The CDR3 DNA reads TGCGCCAGCAGCGACTTACAGGGGGCGTATGGCTACACCTTC.